The source of this T cell receptor (beta chain) is a study of T cell changes during pregnancy in multiple sclerosis (dated by TCRdb to between 2018 and 2021). For context, the study as a whole: The study looked at changes in the T cell repertoire across pregnancy in women with multiple sclerosis.

The CDR3 spans 15 residues, from the cysteine through the phenylalanine. Left in the record is the CDR3 DNA by itself, 45 bases read in frame from the first base. V sheds 1 base and J sheds 2 bases, leaving 8 bases between their ends. The germline V gene specifies LGHNA as CDR1 and YNFKEQ as CDR2. About this clone: Its antigen has not been determined. No base qualities exist here, and no much larger clone lies one base off it.

Library preparation was by the immunoSEQ multiplex PCR assay. As stored in TCRdb, this immuneACCESS dataset retains in-frame rearrangements with V and J assigned. A fraction of the clones does not appear; measured against another copy, unresolved V genes explain less than half of the discrepancy, and the remainder lacks a known reason. The sample contains under 70,000 clones, less than 95% of them found a single time. Of the sample, over 5% falls within the top ten clones. Recombination connected TRBV4-2 to TRBJ2-2, with the D gene call left open. Sequencing used peripheral blood, obtained in the third trimester of pregnancy. The sequence was collected from a female donor in good health, enrolled as a control in a pregnancy study. The CDR3 protein sequence reads: CASSQASLNTGELFF. The DNA sequence is given as TGTGCCAGCAGCCAAGCATCCCTAAACACCGGGGAGCTGTTTTTT.